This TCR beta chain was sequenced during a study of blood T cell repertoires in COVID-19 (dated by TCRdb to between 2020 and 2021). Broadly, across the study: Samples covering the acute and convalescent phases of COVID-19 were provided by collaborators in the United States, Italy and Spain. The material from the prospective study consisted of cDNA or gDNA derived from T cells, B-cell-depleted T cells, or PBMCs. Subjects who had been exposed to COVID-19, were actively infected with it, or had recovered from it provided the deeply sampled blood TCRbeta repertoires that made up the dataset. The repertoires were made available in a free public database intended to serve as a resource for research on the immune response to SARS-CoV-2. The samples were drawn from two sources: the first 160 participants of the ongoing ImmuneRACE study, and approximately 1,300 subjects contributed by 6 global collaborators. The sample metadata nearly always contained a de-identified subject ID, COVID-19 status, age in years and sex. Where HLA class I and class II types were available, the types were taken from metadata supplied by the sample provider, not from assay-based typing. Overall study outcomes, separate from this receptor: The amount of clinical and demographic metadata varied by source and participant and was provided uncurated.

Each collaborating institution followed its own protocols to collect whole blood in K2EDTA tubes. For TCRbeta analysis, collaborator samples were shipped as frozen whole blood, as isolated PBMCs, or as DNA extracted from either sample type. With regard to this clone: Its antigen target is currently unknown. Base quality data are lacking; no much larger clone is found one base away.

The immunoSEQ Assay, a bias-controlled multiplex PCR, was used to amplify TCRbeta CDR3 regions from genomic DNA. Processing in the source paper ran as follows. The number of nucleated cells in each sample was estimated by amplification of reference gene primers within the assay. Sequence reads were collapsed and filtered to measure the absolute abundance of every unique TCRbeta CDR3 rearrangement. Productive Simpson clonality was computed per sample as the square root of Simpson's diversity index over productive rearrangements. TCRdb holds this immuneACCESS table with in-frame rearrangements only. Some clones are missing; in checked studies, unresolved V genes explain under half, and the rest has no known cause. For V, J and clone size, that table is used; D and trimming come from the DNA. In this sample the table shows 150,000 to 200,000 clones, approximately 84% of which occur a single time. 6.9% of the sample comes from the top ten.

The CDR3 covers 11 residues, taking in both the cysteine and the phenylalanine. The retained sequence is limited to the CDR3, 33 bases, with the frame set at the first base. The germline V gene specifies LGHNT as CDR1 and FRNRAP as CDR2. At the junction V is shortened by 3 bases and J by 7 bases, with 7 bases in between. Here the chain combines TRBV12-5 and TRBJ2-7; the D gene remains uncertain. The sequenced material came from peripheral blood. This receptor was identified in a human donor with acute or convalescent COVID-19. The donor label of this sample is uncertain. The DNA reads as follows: TGTGCTAGTGGTTTATTAGAGGAGCAGTACTTC. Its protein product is CASGLLEEQYF.